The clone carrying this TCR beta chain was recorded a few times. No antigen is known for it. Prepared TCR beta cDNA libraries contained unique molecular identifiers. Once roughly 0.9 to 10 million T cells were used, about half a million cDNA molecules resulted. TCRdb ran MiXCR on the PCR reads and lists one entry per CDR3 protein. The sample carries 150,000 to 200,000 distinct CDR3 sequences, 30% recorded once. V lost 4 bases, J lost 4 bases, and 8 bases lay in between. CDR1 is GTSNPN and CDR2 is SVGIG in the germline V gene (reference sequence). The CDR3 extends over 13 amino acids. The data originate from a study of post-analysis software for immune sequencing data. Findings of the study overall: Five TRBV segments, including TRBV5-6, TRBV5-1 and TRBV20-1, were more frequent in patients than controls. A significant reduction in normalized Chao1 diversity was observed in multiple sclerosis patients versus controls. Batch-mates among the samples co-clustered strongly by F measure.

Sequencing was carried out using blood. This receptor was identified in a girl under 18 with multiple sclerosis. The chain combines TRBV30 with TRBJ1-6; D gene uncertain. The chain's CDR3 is CAWKGRYNSPLHF. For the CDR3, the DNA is TGTGCCTGGAAAGGCAGATATAATTCACCCCTCCACTTT.